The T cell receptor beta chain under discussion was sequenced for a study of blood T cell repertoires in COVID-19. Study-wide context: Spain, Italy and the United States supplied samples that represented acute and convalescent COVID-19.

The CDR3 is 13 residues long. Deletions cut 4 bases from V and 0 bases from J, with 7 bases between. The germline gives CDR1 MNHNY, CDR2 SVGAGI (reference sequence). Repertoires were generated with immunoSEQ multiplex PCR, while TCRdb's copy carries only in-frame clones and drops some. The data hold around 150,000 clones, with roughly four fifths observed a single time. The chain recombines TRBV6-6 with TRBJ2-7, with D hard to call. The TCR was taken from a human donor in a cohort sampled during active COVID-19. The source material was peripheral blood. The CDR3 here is CASSWSGSYEQYF. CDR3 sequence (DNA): TGTGCCAGCAGTTGGTCAGGCTCCTACGAGCAGTACTTC.